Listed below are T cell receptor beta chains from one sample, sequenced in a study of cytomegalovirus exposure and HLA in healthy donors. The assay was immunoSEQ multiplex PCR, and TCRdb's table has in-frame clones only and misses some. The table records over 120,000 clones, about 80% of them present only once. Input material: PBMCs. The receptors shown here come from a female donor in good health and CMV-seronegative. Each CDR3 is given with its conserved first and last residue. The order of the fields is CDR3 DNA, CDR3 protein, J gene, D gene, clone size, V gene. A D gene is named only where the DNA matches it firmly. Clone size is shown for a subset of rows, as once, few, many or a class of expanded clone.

cdr3_nt: TGTGCCAGCAGTTCGACAGGAAAGAATTCACCCCTCCACTTT
cdr3_aa: CASSSTGKNSPLHF
j_call: TRBJ1-6
d_call: .
clone_size: .
v_call: TRBV28

cdr3_nt: TGTGCCAGCAGTTTATGGACGAACAGGGGGACCGTTGATGAAGCTTTCTTT
cdr3_aa: CASSLWTNRGTVDEAFF
j_call: TRBJ1-1
d_call: TRBD1
clone_size: .
v_call: TRBV28

cdr3_nt: TGTGCCAGCAGCCAGGGGGACAGCTATTCACCCCTCCACTTT
cdr3_aa: CASSQGDSYSPLHF
j_call: TRBJ1-6
d_call: TRBD1
clone_size: few
v_call: TRBV4-2

cdr3_nt: TGCAGTGCCTTCGGGAACGGCTACACCTTC
cdr3_aa: CSAFGNGYTF
j_call: TRBJ1-2
d_call: .
clone_size: .
v_call: TRBV20-1

cdr3_nt: TGTGCCAGCAGCTTAGGGGCGGGGGGCCCCTATGAGCAGTTCTTC
cdr3_aa: CASSLGAGGPYEQFF
j_call: TRBJ2-1
d_call: TRBD2
clone_size: .
v_call: TRBV7-8

cdr3_nt: TGTGCCAGCAGCTTAGAGAGCGGGAGGGCCACAGATACGCAGTATTTT
cdr3_aa: CASSLESGRATDTQYF
j_call: TRBJ2-3
d_call: TRBD2
clone_size: .
v_call: TRBV7-8

cdr3_nt: TGTGCCAGCAGTTTATCCGCAGGGGGATCCCGCTCCTACGAGCAGTACTTC
cdr3_aa: CASSLSAGGSRSYEQYF
j_call: TRBJ2-7
d_call: TRBD1
clone_size: .
v_call: TRBV28

cdr3_nt: TGTGCCAGCAGCCGCCCGGGGACCGGGGAGCTGTTTTTT
cdr3_aa: CASSRPGTGELFF
j_call: TRBJ2-2
d_call: .
clone_size: few
v_call: TRBV11-2

cdr3_nt: TGTGCCAGCAGGAACCCGGGACAGAGGGCTGAAGCTTTCTTT
cdr3_aa: CASRNPGQRAEAFF
j_call: TRBJ1-1
d_call: TRBD1
clone_size: once
v_call: TRBV27

cdr3_nt: TGTGCCAGCAGCTTAGATGACAGGAACACTGAAGCTTTCTTT
cdr3_aa: CASSLDDRNTEAFF
j_call: TRBJ1-1
d_call: .
clone_size: .
v_call: TRBV11-3

cdr3_nt: TGTGCCAGCAGAGAGACAGGGTTAAGGGCTGAAGCTTTCTTT
cdr3_aa: CASRETGLRAEAFF
j_call: TRBJ1-1
d_call: TRBD1
clone_size: few
v_call: TRBV6-1

cdr3_nt: TGTGCCATCAGTGAGTTGGGGAGCTCCTACGAGCAGTACTTC
cdr3_aa: CAISELGSSYEQYF
j_call: TRBJ2-7
d_call: .
clone_size: .
v_call: TRBV10-3

cdr3_nt: TGTGCCAGCAGTGCGGGGATGAACACTGAAGCTTTCTTT
cdr3_aa: CASSAGMNTEAFF
j_call: TRBJ1-1
d_call: .
clone_size: .
v_call: TRBV6-4

cdr3_nt: TGCGCCAGCAGTGAGTGGCTAGCTTCCGAGCAGTTCTTC
cdr3_aa: CASSEWLASEQFF
j_call: TRBJ2-1
d_call: .
clone_size: .
v_call: TRBV10-1

cdr3_nt: TGTGCCAGCAGTCCCCGAGCAGGGCGGCAGCCCCAGCATTTT
cdr3_aa: CASSPRAGRQPQHF
j_call: TRBJ1-5
d_call: .
clone_size: .
v_call: TRBV27

cdr3_nt: TGTGCCAGTAGGGGACTCGGGGGGAGCACTGAAGCTTTCTTT
cdr3_aa: CASRGLGGSTEAFF
j_call: TRBJ1-1
d_call: .
clone_size: .
v_call: TRBV19

cdr3_nt: TGTGCCACCCGCCTGCTCAGCGGCGGGGGGGACAATGAGCAGTTCTTC
cdr3_aa: CATRLLSGGGDNEQFF
j_call: TRBJ2-1
d_call: TRBD2
clone_size: .
v_call: TRBV10-3

cdr3_nt: TGTGCCAGCAGTTCGGGGGGGGGTGAAAAACTGTTTTTT
cdr3_aa: CASSSGGGEKLFF
j_call: TRBJ1-4
d_call: .
clone_size: .
v_call: TRBV2

cdr3_nt: TGTGCCATCAGTGTATCAACAGGGTCCAACTATGGCTACACCTTC
cdr3_aa: CAISVSTGSNYGYTF
j_call: TRBJ1-2
d_call: .
clone_size: .
v_call: TRBV10-3

cdr3_nt: TGTGCCTGGAGTCAAACTAACTTAAACTACAATGAGCAGTTCTTC
cdr3_aa: CAWSQTNLNYNEQFF
j_call: TRBJ2-1
d_call: .
clone_size: .
v_call: TRBV30

cdr3_nt: TGCGCCAGCAGGGGTGATCCGGGTGTAACTGAAGCTTTCTTT
cdr3_aa: CASRGDPGVTEAFF
j_call: TRBJ1-1
d_call: .
clone_size: few
v_call: TRBV5-1

cdr3_nt: TGTGCCAGCAGCGTAGCTGGGACTCCCAACACCGGGGAGCTGTTTTTT
cdr3_aa: CASSVAGTPNTGELFF
j_call: TRBJ2-2
d_call: .
clone_size: .
v_call: TRBV9

cdr3_nt: TGTGCCAGCAGCTTGTGGGCATCTGGAAACACCATATATTTT
cdr3_aa: CASSLWASGNTIYF
j_call: TRBJ1-3
d_call: .
clone_size: .
v_call: TRBV5-5

cdr3_nt: TGTGCCTGGAGCCTTGAGGTCAACACTGAAGCTTTCTTT
cdr3_aa: CAWSLEVNTEAFF
j_call: TRBJ1-1
d_call: .
clone_size: once
v_call: TRBV30